This TCR beta chain was identified during a study of blood T cell repertoires in COVID-19. Across the study: The United States, Italy and Spain supplied acute and convalescent COVID-19 samples. T cells, B-cell-depleted T cells, or PBMCs provided the cDNA or gDNA that served as material.

Per the study methods: Nucleated cell number was recorded as an estimate derived from reference gene primer amplification. Generated by immunoSEQ multiplex PCR, the TCRdb table keeps only in-frame clones and is missing some. The DNA gave D and trimming, while V, J and clone size come from that table. This sample has 140,000 or so clones, with roughly 80% found just once. Deletions cut 5 bases from V and 6 bases from J, with 13 bases between. Per the germline V gene, CDR1 is SGHNT and CDR2 is YENEEA. CDR3 size: 14 residues. The source is a woman older than 75 with acute or convalescent COVID-19. The sequenced sample was peripheral blood. The chain couples TRBV11-3 to TRBJ2-2; D unresolved. The CDR3 spells CASSEYQSAGELFF. Written as DNA, the CDR3 is TGTGCCAGCAGCGAATACCAAAGCGCCGGGGAGCTGTTTTTT.